These T cell receptor beta chains were read from a single sample in a study of blood T cells in healthy people across ages. MiXCR was run by TCRdb on the 5' RACE reads, yielding one entry per CDR3 protein. Among approximately 810,000 distinct CDR3 sequences listed, around 28% were seen once. The sequenced sample consisted of blood. Receptors originate from an elderly woman in good health. CDR3s include the opening cysteine and the closing phenylalanine or tryptophan. A D gene is named only where the DNA matches it firmly. Clone size is not always given. Where it is, it says once, few, many or a class for expanded clones.

v_call: TRBV7-2
clone_size: many
j_call: TRBJ2-1
d_call: TRBD2
cdr3_nt: TGTGCCAGCAGTTGGGGTCTAGCGGGGGGGACCAATGAGCAGTTCTTC
cdr3_aa: CASSWGLAGGTNEQFF

v_call: TRBV20-1
clone_size: few
j_call: TRBJ2-3
d_call: TRBD2
cdr3_nt: TGCAGTGCTAGGCCACCGACTAGCGGGAGTAGAGATACGCAGTATTTT
cdr3_aa: CSARPPTSGSRDTQYF

v_call: TRBV28
clone_size: NA
j_call: TRBJ1-5
d_call: NA
cdr3_nt: TGTGCCAGCAGTTTGGGGCCCCGGGCTCCCCAGCATTTT
cdr3_aa: CASSLGPRAPQHF

v_call: TRBV11-2
clone_size: many
j_call: TRBJ2-4
d_call: TRBD1
cdr3_nt: TGTGCCAGCAGGGGGACAGTCTACATTCAGTACTTC
cdr3_aa: CASRGTVYIQYF

v_call: TRBV7-2
clone_size: NA
j_call: TRBJ2-7
d_call: NA
cdr3_nt: TGTGCCAGCAGCTTATCGGGATTCACCTACGAGCAGTACTTC
cdr3_aa: CASSLSGFTYEQYF

v_call: TRBV12-3/TRBV12-4
clone_size: NA
j_call: TRBJ2-1
d_call: NA
cdr3_nt: TGTGCCAGCAGCGGCCACGACGTGGGTGAGCAGTTCTTC
cdr3_aa: CASSGHDVGEQFF

v_call: TRBV7-9
clone_size: many
j_call: TRBJ1-2
d_call: NA
cdr3_nt: TGTGCCAGCACCTATGGGCGACAGCCTAACTATGGCTACACCTTC
cdr3_aa: CASTYGRQPNYGYTF

v_call: TRBV6-2/TRBV6-3
clone_size: NA
j_call: TRBJ2-7
d_call: NA
cdr3_nt: TGTGCCAGCAGTTACTCGATCCCGATAGGCACGAGCTCCTACGAGCAGTACTTC
cdr3_aa: CASSYSIPIGTSSYEQYF

v_call: TRBV6-1
clone_size: many
j_call: TRBJ2-5
d_call: TRBD2
cdr3_nt: TGTGCCAGCAGTGTCCTAGCGGGGGGCGGGGAGACCCAGTACTTC
cdr3_aa: CASSVLAGGGETQYF

v_call: TRBV6-6
clone_size: NA
j_call: TRBJ1-5
d_call: NA
cdr3_nt: TGTGCCAGCCTGGGAGGGGAGGGGCCCCAGCATTTT
cdr3_aa: CASLGGEGPQHF

v_call: TRBV7-2
clone_size: many
j_call: TRBJ2-3
d_call: NA
cdr3_nt: TGTGCCAGCAGCTTCGACGACAGGTACACAGATACGCAGTATTTT
cdr3_aa: CASSFDDRYTDTQYF

v_call: TRBV7-2
clone_size: NA
j_call: TRBJ1-1
d_call: NA
cdr3_nt: TGTGCCAGCAGATTTGACATTTACACTGAAGCTTTCTTT
cdr3_aa: CASRFDIYTEAFF

v_call: TRBV18
clone_size: many
j_call: TRBJ2-7
d_call: NA
cdr3_nt: TGTGCCAGCTCACCACCAGCAGGGGTCTACGAGCAGTACTTC
cdr3_aa: CASSPPAGVYEQYF

v_call: TRBV6-2/TRBV6-3
clone_size: many
j_call: TRBJ2-7
d_call: NA
cdr3_nt: TGTGCCAGCAGTTTGCAGGGCCACGAGCAGTACTTC
cdr3_aa: CASSLQGHEQYF

v_call: TRBV28
clone_size: NA
j_call: TRBJ2-7
d_call: NA
cdr3_nt: TGTGCCAGCAGTTTCTCTCGGACCCGCCCGGACGAGTACTTC
cdr3_aa: CASSFSRTRPDEYF

v_call: TRBV7-2
clone_size: NA
j_call: TRBJ1-3
d_call: NA
cdr3_nt: TGTGCCAGCAGCCGTACCCTAAGGGCTGGAAACACCATATATTTT
cdr3_aa: CASSRTLRAGNTIYF

v_call: TRBV29-1
clone_size: few
j_call: TRBJ2-3
d_call: TRBD2
cdr3_nt: TGCAGCGGCTTGACTAGCGGAGCTAGCACAGATACGCAGTATTTT
cdr3_aa: CSGLTSGASTDTQYF

v_call: TRBV6-5
clone_size: many
j_call: TRBJ2-5
d_call: NA
cdr3_nt: TGTGCCAGCAGTTATGGGGGAACCCAAGAGACCCAGTACTTC
cdr3_aa: CASSYGGTQETQYF

v_call: TRBV7-9
clone_size: NA
j_call: TRBJ1-5
d_call: NA
cdr3_nt: TGTGCCAGCAGCTTATCAGCAGGGGAGCAGCCCCAGCATTTT
cdr3_aa: CASSLSAGEQPQHF

v_call: TRBV7-2
clone_size: few
j_call: TRBJ1-6
d_call: NA
cdr3_nt: TGTGCCAGCAGCTTCTCGCGTCCCGGGGGAGGTTCACCCCTCCACTTT
cdr3_aa: CASSFSRPGGGSPLHF

v_call: TRBV6-2/TRBV6-3
clone_size: many
j_call: TRBJ2-7
d_call: NA
cdr3_nt: TGTGCCAGCAGAAAACCGGGACAAGCCTACGAGCAGTACTTC
cdr3_aa: CASRKPGQAYEQYF

v_call: TRBV5-5
clone_size: many
j_call: TRBJ2-7
d_call: TRBD2
cdr3_nt: TGTGCCAGCAGCTCGGACCTAGCGGGGGGGCCTTCCGAGCAGTACTTC
cdr3_aa: CASSSDLAGGPSEQYF

v_call: TRBV12-3/TRBV12-4
clone_size: few
j_call: TRBJ1-1
d_call: NA
cdr3_nt: TGTGCCAGCAGTCGCCGCCGGGCCGGGGAAGCTTTCTTT
cdr3_aa: CASSRRRAGEAFF

v_call: TRBV5-1
clone_size: many
j_call: TRBJ2-1
d_call: NA
cdr3_nt: TGCGCCAGCAGCTTGGAACAGATATACAATGAGCAGTTCTTC
cdr3_aa: CASSLEQIYNEQFF

v_call: TRBV12-3/TRBV12-4
clone_size: NA
j_call: TRBJ1-1
d_call: NA
cdr3_nt: TGTGCCAGCATCCTGAGAGGGGCTATGAACACTGAAGCTTTCTTT
cdr3_aa: CASILRGAMNTEAFF

v_call: TRBV7-2
clone_size: many
j_call: TRBJ1-2
d_call: NA
cdr3_nt: TGTGCCAGCAGCTTACCCCACCACTATGGCTACACCTTC
cdr3_aa: CASSLPHHYGYTF

v_call: TRBV7-2
clone_size: many
j_call: TRBJ1-4
d_call: NA
cdr3_nt: TGTGCCAGCAGCTTAGCGCTGACAGGCAAGAATGAAAAACTGTTTTTT
cdr3_aa: CASSLALTGKNEKLFF

v_call: TRBV5-1
clone_size: NA
j_call: TRBJ1-1
d_call: NA
cdr3_nt: TGCGCCAGCAGCTTACCGGGAGATAACACTGAAGCTTTCTTT
cdr3_aa: CASSLPGDNTEAFF

v_call: TRBV7-2
clone_size: many
j_call: TRBJ2-1
d_call: NA
cdr3_nt: TGTGCCAGCAGCTTTGGGCTTGTTGAGCAGTTCTTC
cdr3_aa: CASSFGLVEQFF

v_call: TRBV28
clone_size: NA
j_call: TRBJ2-3
d_call: NA
cdr3_nt: TGTGCCAGCAATTTAAACGGGGGCCGCACAGATACGCAGTATTTT
cdr3_aa: CASNLNGGRTDTQYF

v_call: TRBV18
clone_size: many
j_call: TRBJ2-4
d_call: NA
cdr3_nt: TGTGCCAGCTCACCACTGGCCGGGACACAAAACATTCAGTACTTC
cdr3_aa: CASSPLAGTQNIQYF

v_call: TRBV28
clone_size: NA
j_call: TRBJ2-1
d_call: TRBD2
cdr3_nt: TGTGCCAGCAGTTTAGAGCGGGAGGATCGGGATGAGCAGTTCTTC
cdr3_aa: CASSLEREDRDEQFF

v_call: TRBV3-1
clone_size: NA
j_call: TRBJ2-4
d_call: NA
cdr3_nt: TGTGCCAGCAGCCAAAATCTCCGGGGGACCAAAAACATTCAGTACTTC
cdr3_aa: CASSQNLRGTKNIQYF

v_call: TRBV20-1
clone_size: NA
j_call: TRBJ2-2
d_call: NA
cdr3_nt: TGCAGTGCTAGAACCACAGACACCGGGGAGCTGTTTTTT
cdr3_aa: CSARTTDTGELFF

v_call: TRBV20-1
clone_size: once
j_call: TRBJ2-7
d_call: TRBD2
cdr3_nt: TGCAGTGCCTACGGTTCTAGCGGGAGACATAGCTACGAGCAGTACTTC
cdr3_aa: CSAYGSSGRHSYEQYF

v_call: TRBV18
clone_size: NA
j_call: TRBJ2-2
d_call: NA
cdr3_nt: TGTGCCAGCTCACCCAGGGAATTAGGGAACACCGGGGAGCTGTTTTTT
cdr3_aa: CASSPRELGNTGELFF

v_call: TRBV4-3
clone_size: NA
j_call: TRBJ1-6
d_call: NA
cdr3_nt: TGCGCCAGCAGCCAAGGTGTTACGGCGAATAATTCACCCCTCCACTTT
cdr3_aa: CASSQGVTANNSPLHF

v_call: TRBV20-1
clone_size: NA
j_call: TRBJ2-7
d_call: TRBD2
cdr3_nt: TGCAGTGCTAGGGCTAGCGGGCCCTACAATGAGCAGTACTTC
cdr3_aa: CSARASGPYNEQYF